The rows below give T cell receptor beta chains drawn from one sample of a study of T cell changes during pregnancy in multiple sclerosis. Sequencing used immunoSEQ multiplex PCR; TCRdb keeps in-frame clones, though not all of them. The data contain approximately 98,000 clones, around 92% of them singletons. The sequencing used peripheral blood, collected after pregnancy. The receptors were gathered from a female donor in good health, enrolled as a control in a pregnancy study. Each CDR3 is given with its conserved first and last residue. D genes are given only for firm matches. Size is omitted from some rows. Given values are once, few, many or a class for expanded clones.

d_gene: TRBD2; j_gene: TRBJ2-5; abundance: NA; v_gene: TRBV9; CDR3nt: TGTGCCAGCAGCGTAGCGGGAGGGGGATCACAAGAGACCCAGTACTTC; CDR3aa: CASSVAGGGSQETQYF
d_gene: TRBD2; j_gene: TRBJ2-7; abundance: NA; v_gene: TRBV7-2; CDR3nt: TGTGCCAGCAGCTTCGGGCTAGCGGGTGCATTAACCTACGAGCAGTACTTC; CDR3aa: CASSFGLAGALTYEQYF
d_gene: TRBD1; j_gene: TRBJ1-4; abundance: NA; v_gene: TRBV19; CDR3nt: TGTGCCAGTAGTCCGGACAGGGGGAGTTCAAAACTGTTTTTT; CDR3aa: CASSPDRGSSKLFF
d_gene: TRBD1; j_gene: TRBJ1-3; abundance: NA; v_gene: TRBV6-1; CDR3nt: TGTGCCAGCAGTCCCCGACCAGGGACAGGGGACACCATATATTTT; CDR3aa: CASSPRPGTGDTIYF
d_gene: TRBD2; j_gene: TRBJ2-7; abundance: NA; v_gene: TRBV10-3; CDR3nt: TGTGCCATTCTAGCGGGGGGGACCTACGAGCAGTACTTC; CDR3aa: CAILAGGTYEQYF
d_gene: NA; j_gene: TRBJ1-5; abundance: NA; v_gene: TRBV19; CDR3nt: TGTGCCAGTAGGGTCCGGGATAGCAATCAGCCCCAGCATTTT; CDR3aa: CASRVRDSNQPQHF
d_gene: NA; j_gene: TRBJ1-2; abundance: NA; v_gene: TRBV28; CDR3nt: TGTGCCAGCAGCTTGGGACATAACTATGGCTACACCTTC; CDR3aa: CASSLGHNYGYTF
d_gene: NA; j_gene: TRBJ2-7; abundance: NA; v_gene: TRBV30; CDR3nt: TGTGCCTGGAGTGTACAGCCCGTGGGAGACGAGCAGTACTTC; CDR3aa: CAWSVQPVGDEQYF
d_gene: NA; j_gene: TRBJ2-5; abundance: NA; v_gene: TRBV4-2; CDR3nt: TGTGCCAGCAGCCAAACTCGAGTGGAGACCCAGTACTTC; CDR3aa: CASSQTRVETQYF
d_gene: TRBD1; j_gene: TRBJ1-2; abundance: NA; v_gene: TRBV10-3; CDR3nt: TGTGCCATCAGGTCGGGGACAGCCTCTAACTATGGCTACACCTTC; CDR3aa: CAIRSGTASNYGYTF
d_gene: NA; j_gene: TRBJ2-1; abundance: NA; v_gene: TRBV6-6; CDR3nt: TGTGCCAGCAGTTCAGCGGAGACCTACAATGAGCAGTTCTTC; CDR3aa: CASSSAETYNEQFF
d_gene: NA; j_gene: TRBJ2-7; abundance: NA; v_gene: TRBV15; CDR3nt: TGTGCCACCAGCAGAGAGGGGCGGGGCAACGAGCAGTACTTC; CDR3aa: CATSREGRGNEQYF
d_gene: NA; j_gene: TRBJ1-1; abundance: NA; v_gene: TRBV28; CDR3nt: TGTGCCAGCAGTACGCGGGGCGGGCCCCCGGTAAACACTGAAGCTTTCTTT; CDR3aa: CASSTRGGPPVNTEAFF
d_gene: TRBD1; j_gene: TRBJ2-1; abundance: once; v_gene: TRBV7-6; CDR3nt: TGTGCCAGCAGCTTACGGCAGGGGGCTAGGAATGAGCAGTTCTTC; CDR3aa: CASSLRQGARNEQFF
d_gene: TRBD1; j_gene: TRBJ1-3; abundance: NA; v_gene: TRBV6-1; CDR3nt: TGTGCCAGCAGTGATAGGACAGGGGCTGGAAACACCATATATTTT; CDR3aa: CASSDRTGAGNTIYF
d_gene: NA; j_gene: TRBJ2-5; abundance: NA; v_gene: TRBV15; CDR3nt: TGTGCCACCAGCAGAGATGTGGCTAGAGGAGAGACCCAGTACTTC; CDR3aa: CATSRDVARGETQYF
d_gene: TRBD2; j_gene: TRBJ2-1; abundance: NA; v_gene: TRBV7-7; CDR3nt: TGTGCTAGCAGCTTAGGTAGCGGGAGAACCAATGAGCAGTTCTTC; CDR3aa: CASSLGSGRTNEQFF
d_gene: NA; j_gene: TRBJ2-7; abundance: NA; v_gene: TRBV7-2; CDR3nt: TGTGCCAGCAGCTCCGGGACACCTATCTTC; CDR3aa: CASSSGTPIF
d_gene: TRBD2; j_gene: TRBJ2-7; abundance: NA; v_gene: TRBV4-1; CDR3nt: TGCGCCAGCAGCCACGGACTAGCGGGGGCCTACGAGCAGTACTTC; CDR3aa: CASSHGLAGAYEQYF
d_gene: TRBD2; j_gene: TRBJ2-1; abundance: NA; v_gene: TRBV14; CDR3nt: TGTGCCAGCAGCCATACTGGACTAGCGGGAGGGCCTAGCTCCTACAATGAGCAGTTCTTC; CDR3aa: CASSHTGLAGGPSSYNEQFF
d_gene: NA; j_gene: TRBJ2-2; abundance: NA; v_gene: TRBV4-1; CDR3nt: TGCGCCAGCAGCCAAGAGCCCTCGACTAGTAACACCGGGGAGCTGTTTTTT; CDR3aa: CASSQEPSTSNTGELFF
d_gene: NA; j_gene: TRBJ2-3; abundance: NA; v_gene: TRBV25-1; CDR3nt: TGTGCCAGCAGTGATGTGGGTCAGGGGGATACGCAGTATTTT; CDR3aa: CASSDVGQGDTQYF
d_gene: TRBD2; j_gene: TRBJ2-7; abundance: NA; v_gene: TRBV5-1; CDR3nt: TGCGCCAGCAGCTCGGCCAGCGGACTAGCGGGAGGACAAGAGCAGTACTTC; CDR3aa: CASSSASGLAGGQEQYF
d_gene: NA; j_gene: TRBJ1-4; abundance: NA; v_gene: TRBV2; CDR3nt: TGTGCCAGCAGTGATAAACGACTCGGCGATGGAAAACTGTTTTTT; CDR3aa: CASSDKRLGDGKLFF
d_gene: TRBD1; j_gene: TRBJ2-7; abundance: NA; v_gene: TRBV6-5; CDR3nt: TGTGCCAGCAGTCGGGACAGGGCCTACGAGCAGTACTTC; CDR3aa: CASSRDRAYEQYF
d_gene: NA; j_gene: TRBJ1-2; abundance: few; v_gene: TRBV28; CDR3nt: TGTGCCAGCACCCAAACTCGGGGCTACACCTTC; CDR3aa: CASTQTRGYTF
d_gene: NA; j_gene: TRBJ2-7; abundance: NA; v_gene: TRBV19; CDR3nt: TGTGCCAGTAGTATAACTGGGAGTTTTCCCTCATACGAGCAGTACTTC; CDR3aa: CASSITGSFPSYEQYF
d_gene: NA; j_gene: TRBJ1-5; abundance: NA; v_gene: TRBV6-1; CDR3nt: TGTGCCAGTTCTGGGGGCAGTAGCAATCAGCCCCAGCATTTT; CDR3aa: CASSGGSSNQPQHF
d_gene: TRBD1; j_gene: TRBJ2-7; abundance: few; v_gene: TRBV15; CDR3nt: TGTGCCACCAGCAGAGATCGGACAGGGTCCTACGAGCAGTACTTC; CDR3aa: CATSRDRTGSYEQYF
d_gene: TRBD1; j_gene: TRBJ2-7; abundance: NA; v_gene: TRBV5-1; CDR3nt: TGCGCCAGCAGCTTGAACAGGGGGTACGAGCAGTACTTC; CDR3aa: CASSLNRGYEQYF
d_gene: TRBD2; j_gene: TRBJ2-3; abundance: few; v_gene: TRBV6-4; CDR3nt: TGTGCCAGCAGTGACTCGAGCGGGGAGGGTCGTACGCAGTATTTT; CDR3aa: CASSDSSGEGRTQYF
d_gene: TRBD1; j_gene: TRBJ1-1; abundance: NA; v_gene: TRBV7-9; CDR3nt: TGTGCCAGCAGCCCAGGGACAGGGGGCACTGAAGCTTTCTTT; CDR3aa: CASSPGTGGTEAFF
d_gene: NA; j_gene: TRBJ1-2; abundance: NA; v_gene: TRBV4-1; CDR3nt: TGCGCCAGCAGCCAACCAACAGGGAACTATGGCTACACCTTC; CDR3aa: CASSQPTGNYGYTF
d_gene: TRBD1; j_gene: TRBJ2-3; abundance: NA; v_gene: TRBV27; CDR3nt: TGTGCCAGCAGTTCTCGGGAGCAACTAGGGACAGGCGATAGCACAGATACGCAGTATTTT; CDR3aa: CASSSREQLGTGDSTDTQYF
d_gene: NA; j_gene: TRBJ1-5; abundance: NA; v_gene: TRBV2; CDR3nt: TGTGCCAGCAGTCCAGATAGCAATCAGCCCCAGCATTTT; CDR3aa: CASSPDSNQPQHF
d_gene: NA; j_gene: TRBJ2-5; abundance: NA; v_gene: TRBV5-6; CDR3nt: TGTGCCAGCAGCTTGGCCGGTGAGACCCAGTACTTC; CDR3aa: CASSLAGETQYF
d_gene: TRBD2; j_gene: TRBJ2-7; abundance: NA; v_gene: TRBV27; CDR3nt: TGTGCCAGCAGTTTAGCGGGAGTCGCCTACGAGCAGTACTTC; CDR3aa: CASSLAGVAYEQYF
d_gene: TRBD1; j_gene: TRBJ2-5; abundance: NA; v_gene: TRBV5-4; CDR3nt: TGTGCCAGCAGCATTGACAGGGGGCATGAGACCCAGTACTTC; CDR3aa: CASSIDRGHETQYF
d_gene: TRBD2; j_gene: TRBJ2-7; abundance: NA; v_gene: TRBV28; CDR3nt: TGTGCCAGCAGGCCGGGACTAGCGGGAGTCGAGCAGTACTTC; CDR3aa: CASRPGLAGVEQYF
d_gene: TRBD2; j_gene: TRBJ2-7; abundance: NA; v_gene: TRBV18; CDR3nt: TGTGCCAGCTCAACACTAGCGGGGGCCAACTACGAGCAGTACTTC; CDR3aa: CASSTLAGANYEQYF
d_gene: NA; j_gene: TRBJ2-1; abundance: NA; v_gene: TRBV11-2; CDR3nt: TGTGCCAGCAGCGGAGTTTTTCGGGGGAATGAGCAGTTCTTC; CDR3aa: CASSGVFRGNEQFF
d_gene: NA; j_gene: TRBJ1-2; abundance: NA; v_gene: TRBV28; CDR3nt: TGTGCCAGCAGTTTAAGAGGCCCTAACTATGGCTACACCTTC; CDR3aa: CASSLRGPNYGYTF
d_gene: NA; j_gene: TRBJ2-3; abundance: few; v_gene: TRBV7-2; CDR3nt: TGTGCCAGCAGCCTCCCGGGACTTACAGATACGCAGTATTTT; CDR3aa: CASSLPGLTDTQYF
d_gene: TRBD2; j_gene: TRBJ2-7; abundance: NA; v_gene: TRBV9; CDR3nt: TGTGCCAGCAGCGCGGGAGGGGGGGGGTTCGAGCAGTACTTC; CDR3aa: CASSAGGGGFEQYF
d_gene: NA; j_gene: TRBJ2-1; abundance: NA; v_gene: TRBV2; CDR3nt: TGTGCCAGCAGCCTCGTCGGAGGGAAGAGCTCCTACAATGAGCAGTTCTTC; CDR3aa: CASSLVGGKSSYNEQFF
d_gene: NA; j_gene: TRBJ2-7; abundance: once; v_gene: TRBV6-5; CDR3nt: TGTGCCAGCAGTTACTTGAACTTACAGGGCGGCGAGCAGTACTTC; CDR3aa: CASSYLNLQGGEQYF
d_gene: TRBD1; j_gene: TRBJ1-1; abundance: NA; v_gene: TRBV7-9; CDR3nt: TGTGCCAGCAGGATCAAGACTTACAGGGGGGAGAGGGACACTGAAGCTTTCTTT; CDR3aa: CASRIKTYRGERDTEAFF
d_gene: NA; j_gene: TRBJ2-5; abundance: NA; v_gene: TRBV13; CDR3nt: TGTGCCAGCAGCCAGAGGCGGGGCCCTATGTACTTC; CDR3aa: CASSQRRGPMYF
d_gene: TRBD1; j_gene: TRBJ1-6; abundance: NA; v_gene: TRBV25-1; CDR3nt: TGTGCCAGCAGCGCCGCGGGACAGGTGGCAATTTCACCCCTCCACTTT; CDR3aa: CASSAAGQVAISPLHF
d_gene: NA; j_gene: TRBJ1-1; abundance: NA; v_gene: TRBV7-3; CDR3nt: TGTGCCAGCAGCTTACAGGTTCGAAACACTGAAGCTTTCTTT; CDR3aa: CASSLQVRNTEAFF
d_gene: TRBD1; j_gene: TRBJ1-3; abundance: NA; v_gene: TRBV6-5; CDR3nt: TGTGCCAGCAGTTACTCAGGACAGGGTTACGGAAACACCATATATTTT; CDR3aa: CASSYSGQGYGNTIYF
d_gene: NA; j_gene: TRBJ1-5; abundance: NA; v_gene: TRBV27; CDR3nt: TGTGCCAGCAGCCTAGGCGGAAGGGGGCAGCCCCAGCATTTT; CDR3aa: CASSLGGRGQPQHF
d_gene: TRBD1; j_gene: TRBJ1-5; abundance: NA; v_gene: TRBV19; CDR3nt: TGTGCCAGTAGTTTACAGGGGACCCAGCCCCAGCATTTT; CDR3aa: CASSLQGTQPQHF